These T cell receptor beta chains were read from a single sample in a study of T-cell memory formation after mild COVID-19. TCRdb ran MiXCR on the 5' RACE reads and lists one entry per CDR3 protein. The table includes 500,000 to 600,000 distinct CDR3 sequences, roughly 18% detected once. The sequenced sample consisted of PBMCs or a T cell subset sorted from them (not recorded which). The receptor source for this set is an adult woman who had mild COVID-19 (a few samples of this study predate the infection). Cell type and time point are not known. The CDR3 runs from the conserved cysteine through the conserved F or W. The D gene is left open where the match is weak. Clone size is given for some rows only: seen once, a few or many times, or a class if the clone is expanded.

TRBV6-1	TRBJ2-3	once	NA	TGTGCCAGCAGTGAATGGGAAGAGGCGGGGGCTGGTTCAGATACGCAGTATTTT	CASSEWEEAGAGSDTQYF
TRBV3-1	TRBJ2-7	NA	NA	TGTGCCAGCAGCCAAGATCCGGGTTCTATCTCCTACGAGCAGTACTTC	CASSQDPGSISYEQYF
TRBV4-2	TRBJ2-3	few	TRBD1	TGTGCCAGCAGCCAAGACGAGGGGGCCGGGCCAGATACGCAGTATTTT	CASSQDEGAGPDTQYF
TRBV20-1	TRBJ2-7	NA	NA	TGCAGTGCTAGAGGGGCCTACGAGCAGTACTTC	CSARGAYEQYF
TRBV10-3	TRBJ1-2	NA	NA	TGTGCCAGTAGAGGGGTAGGCTATGGCTACACCTTC	CASRGVGYGYTF
TRBV18	TRBJ2-7	few	NA	TGTGCCAGCTCACCGCCGGTGATACTCTACGAGCAGTACTTC	CASSPPVILYEQYF
TRBV2	TRBJ1-5	few	NA	TGTGCCAGCAGGGCGGACGGTCCGCCCCAGCATTTT	CASRADGPPQHF
TRBV20-1	TRBJ2-3	NA	TRBD2	TGCAGTGCTAGAGATAGTACGACTAGCGGGAGTTCAGATACGCAGTATTTT	CSARDSTTSGSSDTQYF
TRBV2	TRBJ2-7	NA	NA	TGTGCCAGCAGGTCCGGGAGCTCCTACGAGCAGTACTTC	CASRSGSSYEQYF
TRBV20-1	TRBJ1-5	few	TRBD1	TGCAGCCCGCTAGTAAAGGGGGCCCTCAATCAGCCCCAGCATTTT	CSPLVKGALNQPQHF
TRBV25-1	TRBJ2-3	NA	TRBD2	TGTGCCAGCAGTGAGGCGGGAGGGCCCACAGATACGCAGTATTTT	CASSEAGGPTDTQYF
TRBV20-1	TRBJ2-3	few	TRBD1	TGCAGTGCTAGGGGTTACAGGGGGCGGGCAGATACGCAGTATTTT	CSARGYRGRADTQYF
TRBV7-9	TRBJ1-3	NA	NA	TGTGCCAGCAGCGCTTGGGGTGTTACTGGAAACACCATATATTTT	CASSAWGVTGNTIYF
TRBV4-2	TRBJ2-4	few	TRBD2	TGTGCCAGCAGCCAAGGCAGCGGGAGTACTGCCAAAAACATTCAGTACTTC	CASSQGSGSTAKNIQYF
TRBV19	TRBJ2-1	NA	NA	TGTGCCAGTAGTATGTTTCGGGGCGGGTCTGTTTACAATGAGCAGTTCTTC	CASSMFRGGSVYNEQFF
TRBV24-1	TRBJ2-7	many	TRBD2	TGTGCCACCAGTGATTCCCGTACTAGCGGGAGTATGACCCACTACGAGCAGTACTTC	CATSDSRTSGSMTHYEQYF
TRBV13	TRBJ2-1	many	TRBD2	TGTGCCAGCAGCCGACCTAGCGGGGATGACAATGAGCAGTTCTTC	CASSRPSGDDNEQFF
TRBV18	TRBJ1-1	NA	NA	TGTGCCAGCTCACCACAGACGGTGAACACTGAAGCTTTCTTT	CASSPQTVNTEAFF
TRBV29-1	TRBJ1-2	NA	NA	TGCAGCGTCGGCCAGACAGCCAACTATGGCTACACCTTC	CSVGQTANYGYTF
TRBV6-6	TRBJ2-7	few	NA	TGTGCCAGCAGGGAAGGAGGGGATGAGTCGGAACAGTACTTC	CASREGGDESEQYF
TRBV7-2	TRBJ2-2	few	NA	TGTGCCAGCAAGAGGGAGGAACTGAACACCGGGGAGCTGTTTTTT	CASKREELNTGELFF
TRBV4-1	TRBJ2-2	few	NA	TGCGCCAGCAGCGCAAGAGGGTACGGCGGGACCGGGGAGCTGTTTTTT	CASSARGYGGTGELFF
TRBV28	TRBJ2-1	few	TRBD2	TGTGCCAGCACCGGGACTACCTACAATGAGCAGTTCTTC	CASTGTTYNEQFF
TRBV14	TRBJ2-7	few	NA	TGTGCCAGCAGCCAAGACAAACTGGGCGAGCAGTACTTC	CASSQDKLGEQYF
TRBV18	TRBJ1-5	few	NA	TGTGCCAGCTCACCACCTGGAGGAACCAATCAGCCCCAGCATTTT	CASSPPGGTNQPQHF
TRBV20-1	TRBJ2-1	NA	TRBD2	TGCAGTGCTAGAGATCCTAGCGGGAGAGGCAATGAGCAGTTCTTC	CSARDPSGRGNEQFF
TRBV9	TRBJ2-7	few	NA	TGTGCCAGCAGCGAGGGGCTCGAGCAGTACTTC	CASSEGLEQYF
TRBV6-2/TRBV6-3	TRBJ2-3	few	NA	TGTGCCAGCTCAGGCTATTCCTTCACAGATACGCAGTATTTT	CASSGYSFTDTQYF
TRBV13	TRBJ2-7	once	NA	TGTGCCAGCAGCTTAAGCGGACTACCCAGCGAGCAGTACTTC	CASSLSGLPSEQYF
TRBV7-9	TRBJ2-4	few	NA	TGTGCCAGCAGCTTTCCCATGGACGGGGGGCTAGCCAAAAACATTCAGTACTTC	CASSFPMDGGLAKNIQYF
TRBV5-1	TRBJ2-1	few	TRBD2	TGCGCCAGCAGTCAACATAGCGGGGGATCCTACAATGAGCAGTTCTTC	CASSQHSGGSYNEQFF
TRBV18	TRBJ2-3	NA	TRBD2	TGTGCCAGCTCACCACGAGCGGGGGGGAGCACAGATACGCAGTATTTT	CASSPRAGGSTDTQYF
TRBV27	TRBJ2-6	NA	NA	TGTGCCAGCAGTGCAGAGCCTGGGGCCAACGTCCTGACTTTC	CASSAEPGANVLTF
TRBV20-1	TRBJ1-2	NA	NA	TGCAGTGCTCAGTGGGCGCAGGGCGACTATGGCTACACCTTC	CSAQWAQGDYGYTF
TRBV24-1	TRBJ2-5	NA	TRBD2	TGTGCCACCAGTCGTCTAGCGGGCACAGTCGAGACCCAGTACTTC	CATSRLAGTVETQYF
TRBV20-1	TRBJ2-5	few	NA	TGCAGTGCTCGCAGGGGCGGAGAGACCCAGTACTTC	CSARRGGETQYF
TRBV30	TRBJ1-5	NA	NA	TGTGCCTGGAATAAGGGTGACGGTCAGCCCCAGCATTTT	CAWNKGDGQPQHF
TRBV5-1	TRBJ1-2	few	NA	TGCGCCAGCAGCTCTGGTGGGGCCGGGAGCCCTAACTATGGCTACACCTTC	CASSSGGAGSPNYGYTF
TRBV20-1	TRBJ2-1	NA	TRBD1	TGCAGTGCCGAGGACAGGGCGTCCTACAATGAGCAGTTCTTC	CSAEDRASYNEQFF
TRBV15	TRBJ2-7	few	NA	TGTGCCACCAGCAGACCCCGGCGGGATATGGGGGCAACCTCCTACGAGCAGTACTTC	CATSRPRRDMGATSYEQYF
TRBV5-6	TRBJ1-2	NA	NA	TGTGCCAGCAGCTTTCCTCGGACAGCCGGTGGCTACACCTTC	CASSFPRTAGGYTF
TRBV7-3	TRBJ2-7	NA	NA	TGTGCCAGCAGCCTAACTGGTTCCCCCGCCTACGAGCAGTACTTC	CASSLTGSPAYEQYF
TRBV7-9	TRBJ2-1	NA	NA	TGTGCCAGCAGCTTAACCGGGACGGTAAACAATGAGCAGTTCTTC	CASSLTGTVNNEQFF
TRBV10-3	TRBJ2-2	few	TRBD2	TGTGCCATCAGTGAGTCGAGCGGGGTGAACACCGGGGAGCTGTTTTTT	CAISESSGVNTGELFF